This TCR beta chain stems from a study of cytomegalovirus exposure and HLA in healthy donors. Looking at the study overall: Genotyping of 398 donors showed that about 84% belonged to the Caucasian-associated ancestry cluster.

Whole-study findings and limits: TCR beta V- and J-gene trimming, according to a later analysis, was linked to a missense DCLRE1C variant. The classifier reportedly diagnosed cytomegalovirus status with high sensitivity and specificity. Data from an earlier analysis indicated that most TCR beta V segments were productive either about 87% or about 30% of the time.

This CDR3 is built from 16 residues. Germline V lookup: CDR1 SNHLY, CDR2 FYNNEI. V was shortened by 6 bases and J by 2 bases, with 18 bases between the two germline ends. In regard to this clone: The target antigen is unknown.

The PCR contained 60 Vbeta and 13 Jbeta primers. Assay used: immunoSEQ multiplex PCR; TCRdb lists only in-frame clones, some missing. The table shows 150,000 or so clones, with approximately 80% occurring only once. Sequencing used PBMCs. V gene TRBV2 combines with J gene TRBJ2-3, with a tentative D call TRBD2 (5 bases). This clonotype was sampled from a woman younger than 45 in good health and CMV-seronegative. CDR3 in amino acids: CASSPGISLNTDTQYF. For the CDR3, the DNA is TGTGCCAGCAGCCCGGGGATAAGCCTCAACACAGATACGCAGTATTTT.